This entry lists 6 T cell receptor beta chains sequenced from one sample in a study of cytomegalovirus exposure and HLA in healthy donors. The repertoire was sequenced with immunoSEQ multiplex PCR; TCRdb's copy has only in-frame clones and lacks some. Here the sample spans roughly 300,000 clones, 70% to 90% being singletons. Sample: PBMCs. Every receptor here comes from a woman in her late teens or twenties in good health and CMV-seronegative.

This chain links TRBV6-1 with TRBJ2-7; D possibly corresponds to TRBD1 (6 bases). V lost 6 bases to trimming and J lost 3 bases, with 15 bases between them. CDR3 length equals 14 residues. Per the germline V gene, CDR1 is MNHNS and CDR2 is SASEGT. The CDR3 here is CASSVQGSIYEQYF. CDR3 nucleotides: TGTGCCAGCAGCGTACAGGGCTCTATCTACGAGCAGTACTTC.

The chain links TRBV4-1 to TRBJ2-3; 7 bases are shared with TRBD2. The V gene's germline CDR1 is MGHRA and CDR2 YSYEKL. This CDR3 has 15 amino acids. The V and J ends lost 4 bases and 0 bases, in that order; junction bases with no gene match: 4. The CDR3, as DNA: TGCGCCAGCAGCCCCACTAGCGTAAGCACAGATACGCAGTATTTT. This gives the protein CASSPTSVSTDTQYF.

V and J are TRBV6-5 and TRBJ2-7; D gene uncertain. In germline, CDR1 is MNHEY, CDR2 SVGAGI. CDR3 length: 13 residues. V gave up 2 bases and J gave up 3 bases, with 8 bases separating them. The CDR3 protein is CASSYAEFYEQYF. Written as DNA, the CDR3 is TGTGCCAGCAGTTACGCAGAATTCTACGAGCAGTACTTC.

The chain links TRBV13 to TRBJ2-7, with TRBD2 identical over 9 bases. CDR1 PRHDT and CDR2 FYEKMQ come from the germline V gene (reference sequence). The CDR3 consists of 14 residues. The V segment lost 6 bases and the J segment 3 bases; nucleotides outside the gene matches: 6. CDR3 DNA sequence: TGTGCCAGCAGGCGTAGCGGGAGAGGCTACGAGCAGTACTTC. Translated, it gives CASRRSGRGYEQYF.

The V gene is TRBV15, the J gene TRBJ2-7, with a possible D match to TRBD2 (6 bases). The V end was cut by 0 bases, the J end by 3 bases, with 18 bases between. The CDR3 is made up of 17 amino acids. CDR1 and CDR2 (germline): LNHNV, YYDKDF (reference sequence). The CDR3 loop is CATSRDGAEPGLYEQYF. The CDR3 DNA sequence: TGTGCCACCAGCAGAGATGGGGCTGAACCGGGACTCTACGAGCAGTACTTC.

V usage is TRBV28 and J usage is TRBJ2-6, with D uncertain. Germline lookup yields CDR1 MDHEN and CDR2 SYDVKM. The CDR3 is 12 residues long. V shed 6 bases and J shed 3 bases, with 3 bases lying between them. The CDR3 DNA is TGTGCCAGCAGATATGGGGCCAACGTCCTGACTTTC. Translated, it gives CASRYGANVLTF.